A selection of T cell receptor beta chains follows, all from one sample in a study of type 1 and type 2 diabetes patients. TCRdb recomputed calls from the multiplex PCR reads with MiXCR, one row per CDR3 protein. The sample yields 250,000 or so distinct CDR3 sequences, roughly 50% seen once. Sequenced material: peripheral blood mononuclear cells (PBMCs). These receptors came from a man aged 18 to 29 with type 2 diabetes. Both conserved end residues are trimmed from each CDR3. Fields, in order: J gene, clone size, V gene, CDR3 protein. Where a row states a size, it is once, few, many or the class of an expanded clone; other rows omit it.

>TRBJ2-5|few|TRBV7-2
ASSLEGIGQETQY
>TRBJ2-1|many|TRBV2
ASSQRNEQF
>TRBJ2-1|.|TRBV28
ASSPSGTVHNEQF
>TRBJ2-2|few|TRBV15
ATSRQMGSGELF
>TRBJ2-2|.|TRBV12-3/TRBV12-4
ASKAVPTGELF
>TRBJ1-4|.|TRBV7-6
ASSFGTGDEKLF
>TRBJ2-5|.|TRBV2
ASSELAGVGTQY
>TRBJ2-5|few|TRBV7-9
ASSLADRAQTQY
>TRBJ2-1|.|TRBV28
ASRFSLASYNEQF
>TRBJ1-2|.|TRBV27
ASLSLAGDRAYGYT
>TRBJ1-1|few|TRBV12-3/TRBV12-4
ASSPAPTGEDAF
>TRBJ2-2|.|TRBV12-3/TRBV12-4
ASINSPGTSGANTGELF
>TRBJ1-2|.|TRBV30
AWRATGGAGYT
>TRBJ1-2|few|TRBV7-9
ASSSGTALYGYT
>TRBJ1-4|.|TRBV27
ASSLVINEKLF
>TRBJ1-5|.|TRBV15
ATSRDPSYQPQH
>TRBJ2-7|once|TRBV28
ASSPGTPFLEQY
>TRBJ2-5|.|TRBV30
AWSVVYRETQY
>TRBJ2-4|.|TRBV30
AWSVLEGVAKNIQY
>TRBJ2-7|once|TRBV6-5
ASRADWTSGTEQY
>TRBJ1-5|.|TRBV30
AWMSPDSNQPQH
>TRBJ1-2|.|TRBV2
ASQGESYGYT
>TRBJ2-2|.|TRBV18
ASSPEGRELF
>TRBJ2-2|.|TRBV5-1
ASSKLAYTGELF
>TRBJ1-2|.|TRBV27
ASSSLPPGGYGYT
>TRBJ2-5|few|TRBV30
AWTLDRLETQY
>TRBJ2-7|few|TRBV4-2
ASSRTGPTSYEQY
>TRBJ1-5|.|TRBV19
ASSMGYSGFGQPQH
>TRBJ2-5|.|TRBV19
ASSTLSGRQETQY
>TRBJ1-1|.|TRBV12-3/TRBV12-4
ASSLALEAF
>TRBJ2-1|once|TRBV24-1
ATSGQYNEQF